There are many counts of the clone carrying this TCR beta chain. The target antigen is unknown. MiXCR, run by TCRdb on the RACE reads, gives a single entry per CDR3 protein. The table lists about 380,000 distinct CDR3 sequences, about 4.8% of them singletons. The record originates from a study of human T cells and chemical hapten exposure. Across the study: Across its roughly 23 weeks, the study gave patients weekly diphenylcyclopropenone doses to the scalp. General study findings and limits: With regard to DPC sensitization, TCRs above 1 in 1000 frequency did not change. Significantly greater numbers of large CDR3 similarity clusters came from expanded TCRs than from controls.

Time point given: patch test 1, 2 weeks after DPC sensitization. Treatment of the sample: therapeutic diphenylcyclopropenone sensitization with weekly scalp DPC. V lost 3 bases to trimming and J lost 6 bases, with 11 bases between them. From germline, CDR1 is SQVTM and CDR2 ANQGSEA. There are 12 residues in the CDR3. The chain couples TRBV29-1 to TRBJ1-1, with unresolved D. This sequence originates from a woman aged 45 to 65 with alopecia areata. Some clones in this sample may be carry-over from other donors' samples. The sequencing here drew on whole blood, taken in connection with sensitization to the hapten diphenylcyclopropenone (DPC). The CDR3 coding sequence is TGCAGCGTTGATGACCCGTTGGCTGAAGCTTTCTTT. Its protein product is CSVDDPLAEAFF.